This T cell receptor (beta chain) was documented in a study of cytomegalovirus exposure and HLA in healthy donors. Per germline, CDR1 GTSNPN and CDR2 SVGIG (reference sequence). V was shortened by 0 bases and J by 2 bases, with 11 bases between the two germline ends. The CDR3 has 15 residues. It was with 60 Vbeta and 13 Jbeta primers that the PCR ran. Sequencing used immunoSEQ multiplex PCR; TCRdb keeps in-frame clones, though not all of them. The sample holds 75,000 to 100,000 clones, 6% to 9% seen once. Sequences were obtained from PBMCs. The chain carries TRBV30 and TRBJ1-3; weak D call: TRBD1 (6 bases). This clonotype was sampled from a man in his fifties in good health and CMV-seronegative. CDR3 coding DNA: TGTGCCTGGAGTGTACGAAGGGGGACTGGAAACACCATATATTTT. Encoded protein: CAWSVRRGTGNTIYF.